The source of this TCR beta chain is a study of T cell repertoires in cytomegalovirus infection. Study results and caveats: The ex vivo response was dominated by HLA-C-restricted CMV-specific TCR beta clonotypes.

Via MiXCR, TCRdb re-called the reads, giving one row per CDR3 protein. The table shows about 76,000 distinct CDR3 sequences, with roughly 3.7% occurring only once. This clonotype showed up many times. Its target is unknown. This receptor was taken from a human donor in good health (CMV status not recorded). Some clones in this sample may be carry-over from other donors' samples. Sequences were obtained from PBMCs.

The CDR3 nucleotides are TGTGCCAGCAGTCTCAACACCGGGGAGCTGTTTTTT. Translated, it gives CASSLNTGELFF. The V and J genes are TRBV28 and TRBJ2-2; D is undetermined. The CDR3 totals 12 residues. V was shortened by 5 bases and J by 2 bases, with 3 bases between the two germline ends. Germline V gene sequence: CDR1 MDHEN, CDR2 SYDVKM.